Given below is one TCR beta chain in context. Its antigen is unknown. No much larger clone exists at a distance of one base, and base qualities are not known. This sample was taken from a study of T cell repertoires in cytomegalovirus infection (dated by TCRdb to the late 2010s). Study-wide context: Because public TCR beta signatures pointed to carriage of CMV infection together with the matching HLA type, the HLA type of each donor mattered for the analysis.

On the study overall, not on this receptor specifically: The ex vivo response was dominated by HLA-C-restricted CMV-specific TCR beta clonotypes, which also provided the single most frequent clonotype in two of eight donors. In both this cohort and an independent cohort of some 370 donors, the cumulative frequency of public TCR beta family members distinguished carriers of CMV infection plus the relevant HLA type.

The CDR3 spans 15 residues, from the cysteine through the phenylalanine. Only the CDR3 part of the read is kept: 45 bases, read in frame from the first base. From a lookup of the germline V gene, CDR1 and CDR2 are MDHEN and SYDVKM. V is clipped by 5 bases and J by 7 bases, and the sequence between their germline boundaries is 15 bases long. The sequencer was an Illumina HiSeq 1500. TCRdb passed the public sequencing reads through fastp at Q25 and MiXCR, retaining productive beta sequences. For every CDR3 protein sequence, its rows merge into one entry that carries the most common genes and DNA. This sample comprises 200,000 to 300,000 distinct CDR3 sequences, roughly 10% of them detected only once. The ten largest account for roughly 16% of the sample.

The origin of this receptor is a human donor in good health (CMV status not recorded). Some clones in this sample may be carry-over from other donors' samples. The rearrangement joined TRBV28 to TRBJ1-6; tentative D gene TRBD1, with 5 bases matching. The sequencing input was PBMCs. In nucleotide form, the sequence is TGTGCCAGCAGTCCCCTCGGGAAGGGGAATTCACCCCTCCACTTT. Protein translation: CASSPLGKGNSPLHF.